These 7 T cell receptor beta chains were sequenced from one sample in a study of regulatory T cells in long-lasting Graves disease. Investigators prepared the TCR beta libraries by applying iRepertoire HTBI primers and Arm-PCR of CDR3 regions. TCRdb re-called the multiplex PCR reads with MiXCR, one entry per CDR3 protein. This table has approximately 400,000 distinct CDR3 sequences, around a sixth appearing once. As to time point: newly diagnosed GD, antithyroid drugs for less than 3 months. Construction of the TCR library relied on RNA isolated from PBMCs. The source material was peripheral blood mononuclear cells (PBMCs), sampled at new diagnosis, from a patient treated with antithyroid drugs. These receptors all stem from a female donor with Graves disease.

This clonotype occurred many times. The chain recombines TRBV7-2 with TRBJ1-6, with a tentative D call TRBD1 (5 bases). The CDR3 extends over 15 amino acids. The germline V gene encodes CDR1 SGHTA and CDR2 FQGNSA. V was trimmed by 5 bases and J by 6 bases, leaving 14 bases between them. This CDR3 is CASSREPDSNSPLHF. The DNA for the CDR3 is TGTGCCAGCAGCCGTGAACCAGACAGTAATTCACCCCTCCACTTT.

This clonotype was seen repeatedly, ten times or more. The chain employs TRBV28 and TRBJ2-3; tentatively, D is TRBD1 (6 bases). Germline V gene sequence: CDR1 MDHEN, CDR2 SYDVKM. V lost 7 bases and J lost 5, with 13 bases in between. The CDR3 totals 13 residues. CDR3 bases: TGTGCCAGCACGGACAGTGGAGAAGATACGCAGTATTTT. Translated: CASTDSGEDTQYF. The full variable domain, with the rest looked up from reference TRBV28 and TRBJ2-3, is DVKVTQSSRYLVKRTGEKVFLECVQDMDHENMFWYRQDPGLGLRLIYFSYDVKMKEKGDIPEGYSVSREKKERFSLILESASTNQTSMYLCASTDSGEDTQYFGPGTRLTVL.

This clonotype was detected many times. The V and J genes are TRBV5-1 and TRBJ2-5; possible D gene TRBD2, 7 bases. The germline gives CDR1 SGHRS, CDR2 YFSETQ. The CDR3 is 15 amino acids. Trimming pared 4 bases from V and 5 bases from J, leaving 18 bases between. The CDR3 DNA follows: TGCGCCAGCAGCCGTCAGGGAGGGGGATTGGAGACCCAGTACTTC. This gives the protein CASSRQGGGLETQYF.

The sample holds many counts of this clonotype. V usage is TRBV12-3 or TRBV12-4 and J usage is TRBJ1-1; TRBD1 matches 7 bases. V lost 5 bases to trimming and J lost 2 bases; unmatched junction nucleotides: 11. The CDR3 spans 16 residues. In nucleotides, the CDR3 is TGTGCCAGCAGTGAGACAGGGCGGGGAGGAAACACTGAAGCTTTCTTT. Translation gives CASSETGRGGNTEAFF.

The DNA of the CDR3 is TGTGCCAGCAGCCCTGGGGCGGGAGTTGGGGAGACCCAGTACTTC. Its translation: CASSPGAGVGETQYF. The gene calls are TRBV7-3 and TRBJ2-3; 7 positions agree with TRBD2. Near its end, the DNA agrees better with TRBJ2-5, so the J call may be wrong. Germline loops: CDR1 SGHTA, CDR2 FQGTGA. The length of the CDR3 is 15 residues.

The genes are TRBV19 and TRBJ2-3; 9 nucleotides align to TRBD2. The J call is uncertain, as TRBJ2-1 better fits the DNA end. From germline, CDR1 is LNHDA and CDR2 SQIVND (reference sequence). The CDR3 has 13 residues. As DNA, the CDR3 is TGTGCCAGTAGTGTGGTAGCGGGAGAGGAGCAGTTCTTC. This gives the protein CASSVVAGEEQFF.

This clonotype was detected many times. The chain carries TRBV30 and TRBJ1-2; 8 bases fit TRBD1. The V gene's germline CDR1 is GTSNPN and CDR2 SVGIG (reference sequence). The trim removed 4 bases at V and 8 bases at J, leaving 9 bases unmatched. The CDR3 is 13 amino acids. The DNA of the CDR3 is TGTGCCTGGACAAACCAGGGGGCGAGAGGCTACACCTTC. This gives the protein CAWTNQGARGYTF. The whole variable domain, remainder taken from reference TRBV30 and TRBJ1-2, is SQTIHQWPATLVQPVGSPLSLECTVEGTSNPNLYWYRQAAGRGLQLLFYSVGIGQISSEVPQNLSASRPQDRQFILSSKKLLLSDSGFYLCAWTNQGARGYTFGSGTRLTVV.